This T cell receptor beta chain was identified in a study of blood T cell repertoires in COVID-19. Produced via immunoSEQ multiplex PCR; TCRdb's table is partial and in-frame only. Of approximately 150,000 clones in the sample, approximately 89% were seen once. The sequencing input was peripheral blood. This clonotype originated in a human donor in a cohort sampled during active COVID-19.

The chain's CDR3 is CASTSEGYSNQPQHF. For the CDR3, the DNA is TGTGCCAGCACCTCAGAGGGTTATAGCAATCAGCCCCAGCATTTT. V usage is TRBV6-6 and J usage is TRBJ1-5; D not resolved. The CDR3 consists of 15 residues. Between the trimmed V and J ends, which lost 7 bases and 0 bases, there was a span of 13 bases. Per germline, CDR1 MNHNY and CDR2 SVGAGI (reference sequence).